This passage covers 23 T cell receptor beta chains from one sample sequenced in a study of blood T cell repertoires in COVID-19. Clones were read by immunoSEQ multiplex PCR, and TCRdb kept only the in-frame ones, dropping some. The sample consists of 180,000 or so clones, about 91% of them appearing once. What was sequenced was peripheral blood. The receptor source for this set is a woman under 40 with acute or convalescent COVID-19.

The V and J genes are TRBV10-3 and TRBJ1-5; D ambiguous. CDR3 length equals 15 residues. Germline CDR1 ENHRY, CDR2 SYGVKD. Trimming took off 6 bases at V and 4 bases at J, with 16 bases between the two ends. CDR3 DNA: TGTGCCATCAGCCCTGGGCCGCGGGCAAATCAGCCCCAGCATTTT. Translation gives CAISPGPRANQPQHF.

The gene calls are TRBV6-5 and TRBJ2-7, with D maybe TRBD1 (6 bases). Trimming took 6 bases from V and 0 from J, leaving 12 bases between them. The CDR3 is 14 residues long. Germline CDR1 MNHEY, CDR2 SVGAGI. This chain's CDR3 is CASSPRGSSYEQYF. In DNA, the CDR3 is TGTGCCAGCAGCCCAAGGGGGAGCTCCTACGAGCAGTACTTC.

This clone was counted a few times. CDR3 loop: CATSADYQETQYF. The CDR3 DNA follows: TGTGCCACCAGTGCAGATTATCAAGAGACCCAGTACTTC. This sequence joins TRBV24-1 and TRBJ2-5; D unresolved. V was shortened by 5 bases and J by 2 bases, with 8 bases between the two germline ends. The CDR3 spans 13 residues. Germline CDR1 reads KGHDR; CDR2 reads SFDVKD.

By share, this clone counts as medium-sized. This chain joins TRBV18 and TRBJ2-3; a possible D gene is TRBD1 (6 bases). The CDR3 runs 16 residues. V lost 2 bases and J 0 bases, leaving 12 bases between the germline ends. The germline gives CDR1 KGHSH, CDR2 LQKENI. The CDR3 loop reads CASSPARTASTDTQYF. CDR3 nucleotide sequence: TGTGCCAGCTCACCAGCAAGGACAGCGAGCACAGATACGCAGTATTTT.

The chain uses TRBV19 and TRBJ2-7, with D tentatively TRBD1 (6 bases). CDR1 LNHDA and CDR2 SQIVND come from the germline V gene (reference sequence). The CDR3 runs 14 residues. Trimming removed 9 bases from V and 0 bases from J, with 15 bases in between. CDR3 loop: CASASSGASYEQYF. The CDR3 DNA reads TGTGCCAGCGCGTCATCAGGGGCCTCCTACGAGCAGTACTTC.

V gene TRBV5-1 combines with J gene TRBJ1-2; 9 bases line up with TRBD1. In germline, CDR1 is SGHRS, CDR2 YFSETQ. The CDR3 is 13 amino acids. Losses at the gene ends were 8 bases for V and 8 bases for J; bases not matched to a gene: 10. This CDR3 reads CASQFGTGWGYTF. The CDR3 region has the DNA TGCGCCAGTCAGTTCGGGACAGGGTGGGGCTACACCTTC.

The chain uses TRBV9 and TRBJ2-6; D may be TRBD2 (6 bases). The CDR3 contains 18 residues. V was clipped by 0 bases and J by 0 bases, with 13 bases between them. CDR1 is SGDLS, CDR2 YYNGEE, per germline. DNA of the CDR3: TGTGCCAGCAGCGTAGAGCCGGGAGCCTACTCTGGGGCCAACGTCCTGACTTTC. Amino acid sequence: CASSVEPGAYSGANVLTF. Complete variable domain (other parts from reference TRBV9 and TRBJ2-6): DSGVTQTPKHLITATGQRVTLRCSPRSGDLSVYWYQQSLDQGLQFLIQYYNGEERAKGNILERFSAQQFPDLHSELNLSSLELGDSALYFCASSVEPGAYSGANVLTFGAGSRLTVL.

The chain is built from TRBV28 and TRBJ2-3, with a weak D call TRBD1 (5 bases). The CDR3 is made up of 16 amino acids. The V and J ends lost 8 bases and 2 bases respectively, with 20 bases between them. The V gene's germline CDR1 is MDHEN and CDR2 SYDVKM. The CDR3 sequence: CASGRPLRGNTDTQYF. The CDR3 nucleotides read TGTGCCAGCGGCAGACCTTTAAGGGGAAACACAGATACGCAGTATTTT.

This clone was detected once. The chain is built from TRBV5-1 and TRBJ2-5; 7 bases fit TRBD2. V trimming: 4 bases; J trimming: 4 bases; junction bases outside the gene matches: 13. Germline loops: CDR1 SGHRS, CDR2 YFSETQ. This CDR3 has 16 amino acids. The DNA for the CDR3 is TGCGCCAGCAGCCCTACGGGCGGGAGCACTGGAGAGACCCAGTACTTC. This codes for CASSPTGGSTGETQYF.

This clone was observed a single time. The V gene is TRBV6-6, the J gene TRBJ2-4; D may be TRBD2 (6 bases). With 8 bases removed from V and 7 bases from J, the gap between germline ends came to 15 bases. CDR1 is MNHNY, CDR2 SVGAGI, per germline (reference sequence). The CDR3 is 13 amino acids. CDR3 bases: TGTGCCAGCGGGGGGACTCCCCTGAACATTCAGTACTTC. This sequence encodes CASGGTPLNIQYF.

V and J are TRBV5-1 and TRBJ2-3, with D tentatively TRBD2 (5 bases). The germline V and J ends were trimmed by 0 bases and 3 bases, with 11 bases remaining between them. The CDR3 consists of 15 residues. Germline CDR1 SGHRS, CDR2 YFSETQ. CDR3 in amino acids: CASSLVATRTDTQYF. The DNA for the CDR3 is TGCGCCAGCAGCTTGGTAGCGACCCGGACAGATACGCAGTATTTT.

In its sample, this clone was seen a few times. The V and J genes are TRBV5-1 and TRBJ2-3; D unclear. The V end was cut by 2 bases, the J end by 6 bases, with 7 bases between. CDR3 size: 12 residues. CDR1 and CDR2 from the germline V gene are SGHRS and YFSETQ. CDR3 loop: CASSLTSDTQYF. In nucleotides, the CDR3 is TGCGCCAGCAGCTTAACTTCTGATACGCAGTATTTT.

This sequence joins TRBV6-6 and TRBJ2-3, with 8 bases matching TRBD2. Germline V gives CDR1 MNHNY, CDR2 SVGAGI (reference sequence). The ends lost 5 bases at V and 3 bases at J; junction bases unmatched: 13. The CDR3 loop spans 17 amino acids. The CDR3 coding sequence is TGTGCCAGCAGTCCAAACCTTCTAGCGGGTGGGACAGATACGCAGTATTTT. This sequence encodes CASSPNLLAGGTDTQYF.

Only one count was recorded for this clone. V is TRBV28 and J is TRBJ2-1, with TRBD1 matching over 7 bases. CDR1 is MDHEN, CDR2 SYDVKM, per germline. V lost 8 bases and J lost 3; bases outside the gene matches: 4. The CDR3 contains 13 residues. CDR3: CASDREGYNEQFF. CDR3 bases: TGTGCCAGCGACAGGGAAGGCTACAATGAGCAGTTCTTC.

This clone showed up just once. The chain has TRBV5-1 and TRBJ2-1; D ambiguous. Trimming left V 0 bases short and J 0 bases short, with 13 bases between. Germline CDR1 SGHRS, CDR2 YFSETQ. The CDR3 totals 17 residues. CDR3 loop: CASSLDTSTSSYNEQFF. Written as DNA, the CDR3 is TGCGCCAGCAGCTTGGATACGAGTACGTCCTCCTACAATGAGCAGTTCTTC. Looking up the rest from reference TRBV5-1 and TRBJ2-1 gives the full variable domain: KAGVTQTPRYLIKTRGQQVTLSCSPISGHRSVSWYQQTPGQGLQFLFEYFSETQRNKGNFPGRFSGRQFSNSRSEMNVSTLELGDSALYLCASSLDTSTSSYNEQFFGPGTRLTVL.

V usage is TRBV27 and J usage is TRBJ1-1, with TRBD1 matching 9 bases. V lost 6 bases, J lost 0 bases, and 2 bases stayed unmatched. Germline CDR1 reads MNHEY; CDR2 reads SMNVEV (reference sequence). The CDR3 runs 14 residues. CDR3 DNA sequence: TGTGCCAGCAGGGACAGGGGCCTGAACACTGAAGCTTTCTTT. Encoded protein: CASRDRGLNTEAFF.

This chain connects TRBV2 to TRBJ2-7; 7 bases agree with TRBD2. Per the germline V gene, CDR1 is SNHLY and CDR2 is FYNNEI. Trimming at V came to 7 bases and at J to 0 bases, leaving 6 bases not matched to a gene. CDR3 length equals 14 residues. CDR3 in amino acids: CASTPRDYSYEQYF. DNA of the CDR3: TGTGCCAGCACACCCCGGGACTACTCCTACGAGCAGTACTTC.

The rearrangement uses TRBV5-1 and TRBJ2-2; D is undetermined. Looked up from germline, CDR1 is SGHRS and CDR2 is YFSETQ. The CDR3 is 13 residues long. Trimming pared 4 bases from V and 3 bases from J, leaving 7 bases between. The chain's CDR3 is CASSPSYTGELFF. In nucleotides, the CDR3 is TGCGCCAGCAGCCCTAGTTACACCGGGGAGCTGTTTTTT.

About this clone: This sequence may be a read error, since a much larger clone differs from it by one base. The chain has TRBV9 and TRBJ2-2, with D perhaps matching TRBD2 (7 bases). Germline CDR1 is SGDLS and CDR2 is YYNGEE. The CDR3 runs 16 residues. The chain's CDR3 is CARSVPGGGDSGELFF. In DNA form, the CDR3 reads TGTGCCCGCAGTGTCCCGGGGGGCGGGGACTCTGGGGAGCTGTTTTTT. Based on the CDR3 plus reference TRBV9 and TRBJ2-2, the full variable domain is DSGVTQTPKHLITATGQRVTLRCSPRSGDLSVYWYQQSLDQGLQFLIQYYNGEERAKGNILERFSAQQFPDLHSELNLSSLELGDSALYFCARSVPGGGDSGELFFGEGSRLTVL.

The chain recombines TRBV5-6 with TRBJ2-3; the D gene is possibly TRBD1 (6 bases). This CDR3 spans 15 amino acids. With 0 bases removed from V and 5 bases from J, the gap between germline ends came to 13 bases. From germline, CDR1 is SGHDT and CDR2 YYEEEE. The CDR3 sequence is CASSLGPQGLDTQYF. The CDR3 DNA follows: TGTGCCAGCAGCTTGGGGCCACAGGGATTAGATACGCAGTATTTT. The complete variable domain, with remaining parts taken from reference TRBV5-6 and TRBJ2-3, reads DAGVTQSPTHLIKTRGQQVTLRCSPKSGHDTVSWYQQALGQGPQFIFQYYEEEERQRGNFPDRFSGHQFPNYSSELNVNALLLGDSALYLCASSLGPQGLDTQYFGPGTRLTVL.

The rearrangement uses TRBV5-1 and TRBJ1-1; maybe TRBD1 (5 bases). Between the trimmed V and J ends, which lost 1 base and 0 bases, there was a span of 25 bases. Germline V gene data show CDR1 as SGHRS and CDR2 as YFSETQ. There are 20 residues in the CDR3. CDR3 sequence reads: CASSLSGREYSDEVNTEAFF. The CDR3 region has the DNA TGCGCCAGCAGCTTGTCTGGCAGGGAATATTCGGATGAAGTGAACACTGAAGCTTTCTTT.

This sequence joins TRBV18 and TRBJ2-5, with D tentatively TRBD2 (6 bases). Trimming cost V 8 bases and J 2 bases, with 15 bases left between them. The CDR3 loop spans 14 amino acids. CDR1 is KGHSH, CDR2 LQKENI, per germline. CDR3 in DNA: TGTGCCAGCCGTTCGGGGGAGAGGCAAGAGACCCAGTACTTC. Residues: CASRSGERQETQYF.

The chain uses TRBV6-5 and TRBJ2-3; 7 nucleotides line up with TRBD2. CDR3 length: 14 residues. V lost 6 bases and J lost 12; bases outside the gene matches: 15. Looked up from germline, CDR1 is MNHEY and CDR2 is SVGAGI. Written as DNA, the CDR3 is TGTGCCAGCAGCCGGGCCCCCACTAGCGCCACCCAGTATTTT. The encoded protein is CASSRAPTSATQYF.